This T cell receptor beta chain derives from a study of CD8+CD57+ T cells in acquired aplastic anemia. Regarding the study as a whole: Patients were compared with controls for CD8+ Simpson's diversity, and no significant difference emerged. Overlap between patients and controls comprised just under 30 CD8+ CDR3 sequences.

Patients selected for sequencing had displayed CD8+CD57+ cell expansion by flow cytometry. TCR beta VDJ and CDR3 were profiled, and genomic DNA was the template. TCRdb reprocessed the reads with MiXCR, giving one entry per CDR3 protein. Found here are roughly 160,000 distinct CDR3 sequences, over 55% of them singletons; the top ten hold approximately 42%. After removal of 5 bases from V and 1 base from J, the junction contained 10 bases not matched to a gene. Germline assignment: CDR1 MNHEY and CDR2 SVGAGI. CDR3 length: 16 residues. The table lists this clonotype with a count of one. Antigen unknown. The sequencing input was sorted CD4+, CD8+, or CD8+CD57+ T cells (not recorded which) from PBMCs. V is TRBV6-5 and J is TRBJ1-2, with TRBD1 matching 7 bases. The clonotype originates from a human donor with aplastic anemia. This chain's CDR3 is CASSITTGNYNYGYTF. For the CDR3, the DNA is TGTGCCAGCAGTATTACGACAGGGAACTATAACTATGGCTACACCTTC.